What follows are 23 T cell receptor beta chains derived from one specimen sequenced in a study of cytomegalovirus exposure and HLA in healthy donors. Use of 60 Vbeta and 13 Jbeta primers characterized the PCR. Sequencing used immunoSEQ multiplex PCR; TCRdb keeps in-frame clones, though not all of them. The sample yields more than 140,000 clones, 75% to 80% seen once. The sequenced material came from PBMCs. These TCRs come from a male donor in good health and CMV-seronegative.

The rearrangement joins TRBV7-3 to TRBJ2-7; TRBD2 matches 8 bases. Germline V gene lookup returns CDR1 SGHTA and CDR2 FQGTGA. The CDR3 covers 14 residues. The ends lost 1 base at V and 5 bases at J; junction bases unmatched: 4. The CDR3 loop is CASSLIGGANEQYF. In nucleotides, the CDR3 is TGTGCCAGCAGCTTAATCGGGGGGGCAAACGAGCAGTACTTC.

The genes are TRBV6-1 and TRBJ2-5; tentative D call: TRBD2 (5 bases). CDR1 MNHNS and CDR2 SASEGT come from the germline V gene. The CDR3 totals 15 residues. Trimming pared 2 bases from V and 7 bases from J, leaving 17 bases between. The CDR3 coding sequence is TGTGCCAGCAGTGAAATGGACGGGAAAAGTGGGACCCAGTACTTC. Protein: CASSEMDGKSGTQYF.

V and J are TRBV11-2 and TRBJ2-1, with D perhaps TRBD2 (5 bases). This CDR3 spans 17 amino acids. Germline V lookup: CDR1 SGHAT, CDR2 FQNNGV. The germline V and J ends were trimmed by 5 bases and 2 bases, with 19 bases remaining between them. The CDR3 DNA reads TGTGCCAGCAGCCACTCCGCGGGCGATTTTGCCTACAATGAGCAGTTCTTC. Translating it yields CASSHSAGDFAYNEQFF.

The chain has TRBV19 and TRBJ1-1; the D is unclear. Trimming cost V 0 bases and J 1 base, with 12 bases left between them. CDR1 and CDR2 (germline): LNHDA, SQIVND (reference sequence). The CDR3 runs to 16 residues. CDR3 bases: TGTGCCAGTAGTATAGATCCCCTTACGAGGAACACTGAAGCTTTCTTT. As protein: CASSIDPLTRNTEAFF.

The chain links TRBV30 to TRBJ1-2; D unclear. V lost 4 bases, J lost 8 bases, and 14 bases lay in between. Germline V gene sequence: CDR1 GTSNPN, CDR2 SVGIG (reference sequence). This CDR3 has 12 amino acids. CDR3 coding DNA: TGTGCCTGGACCCTGATCCAAGAGGGCTACACCTTC. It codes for CAWTLIQEGYTF.

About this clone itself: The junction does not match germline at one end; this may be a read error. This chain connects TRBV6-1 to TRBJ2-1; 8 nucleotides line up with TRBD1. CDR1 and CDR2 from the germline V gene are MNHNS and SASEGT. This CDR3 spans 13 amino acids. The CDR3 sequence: CASSDSQGDRGLF. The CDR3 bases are TGTGCCAGCAGTGATTCACAGGGGGACCGGGGGCTCTTC.

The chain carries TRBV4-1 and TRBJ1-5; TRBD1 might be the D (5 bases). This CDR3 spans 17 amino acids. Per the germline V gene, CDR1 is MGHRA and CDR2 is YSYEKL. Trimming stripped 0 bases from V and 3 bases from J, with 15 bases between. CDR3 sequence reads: CASSQEGGGPHNQPQHF. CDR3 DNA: TGCGCCAGCAGCCAAGAAGGCGGGGGTCCCCACAATCAGCCCCAGCATTTT.

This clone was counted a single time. CDR3 amino acids: CASSVEGLAGGRAGELFF. CDR3 DNA: TGTGCCAGCAGTGTTGAGGGACTAGCGGGAGGGCGAGCGGGGGAGCTGTTTTTT. This chain uses TRBV2 with TRBJ2-2, with TRBD2 matching over 16 bases. J lost 8 bases, V lost 4 bases, and 10 bases had no gene match. Germline values: CDR1 SNHLY, CDR2 FYNNEI. CDR3 length: 18 residues.

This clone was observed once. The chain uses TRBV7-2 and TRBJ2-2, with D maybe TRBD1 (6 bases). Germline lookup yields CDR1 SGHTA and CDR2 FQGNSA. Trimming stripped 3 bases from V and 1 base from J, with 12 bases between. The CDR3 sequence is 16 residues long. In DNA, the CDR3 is TGTGCCAGCAGCTTCCAAAGGACAGAGAACACCGGGGAGCTGTTTTTT. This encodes CASSFQRTENTGELFF.

The CDR3 loop reads CASSLRGRGTEAFF. The CDR3 coding sequence is TGTGCCAGCAGTTTACGGGGTCGGGGCACTGAAGCTTTCTTT. The chain is built from TRBV27 and TRBJ1-1, with unresolved D. Trimming left V 2 bases short and J 4 bases short, with 11 bases between. Germline-derived CDR1 and CDR2 are MNHEY and SMNVEV (reference sequence). The CDR3 loop spans 14 amino acids.

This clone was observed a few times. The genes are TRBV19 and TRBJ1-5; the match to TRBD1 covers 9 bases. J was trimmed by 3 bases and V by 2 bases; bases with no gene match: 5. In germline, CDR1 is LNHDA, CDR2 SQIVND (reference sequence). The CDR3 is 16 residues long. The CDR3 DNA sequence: TGTGCCAGTAGTATACCCGGGACAGGGTCCAATCAGCCCCAGCATTTT. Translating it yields CASSIPGTGSNQPQHF.

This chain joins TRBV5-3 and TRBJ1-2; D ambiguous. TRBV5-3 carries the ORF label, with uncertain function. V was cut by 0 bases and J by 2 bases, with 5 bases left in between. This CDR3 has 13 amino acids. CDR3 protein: CARSLDGNYGYTF. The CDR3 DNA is TGTGCCAGAAGCTTGGACGGGAACTATGGCTACACCTTC.

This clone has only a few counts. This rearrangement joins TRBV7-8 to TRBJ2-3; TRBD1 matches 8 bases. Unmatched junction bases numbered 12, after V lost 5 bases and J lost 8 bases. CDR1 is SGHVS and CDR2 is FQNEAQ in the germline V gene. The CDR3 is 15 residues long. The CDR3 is CASSTGTGLGGTQYF. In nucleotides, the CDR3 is TGTGCCAGCAGCACCGGGACAGGTTTGGGGGGTACGCAGTATTTT.

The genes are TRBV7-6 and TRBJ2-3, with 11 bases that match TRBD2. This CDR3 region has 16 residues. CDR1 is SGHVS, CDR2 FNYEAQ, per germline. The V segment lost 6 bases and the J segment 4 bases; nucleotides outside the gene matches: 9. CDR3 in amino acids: CASSLTSGRNPDTQYF. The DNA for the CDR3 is TGTGCCAGCAGTTTAACTAGCGGGAGAAATCCAGATACGCAGTATTTT.

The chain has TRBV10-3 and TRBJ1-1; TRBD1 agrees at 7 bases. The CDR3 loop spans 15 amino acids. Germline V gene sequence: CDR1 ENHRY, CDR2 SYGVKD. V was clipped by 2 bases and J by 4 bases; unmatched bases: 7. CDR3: CAISEGQDGTTEAFF. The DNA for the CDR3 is TGTGCCATCAGTGAGGGACAGGACGGAACCACTGAAGCTTTCTTT.

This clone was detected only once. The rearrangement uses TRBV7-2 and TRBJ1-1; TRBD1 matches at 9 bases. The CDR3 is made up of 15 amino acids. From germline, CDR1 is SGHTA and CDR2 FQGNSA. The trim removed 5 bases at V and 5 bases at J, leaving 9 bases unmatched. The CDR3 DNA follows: TGTGCCAGCAGCGTATGGGGACAGGGCGGTACTGAAGCTTTCTTT. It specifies CASSVWGQGGTEAFF.

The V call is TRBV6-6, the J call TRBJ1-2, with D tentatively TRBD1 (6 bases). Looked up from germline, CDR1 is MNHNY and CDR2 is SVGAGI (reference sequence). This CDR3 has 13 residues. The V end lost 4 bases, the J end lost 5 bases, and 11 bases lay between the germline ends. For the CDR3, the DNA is TGTGCCAGCAGTTCAGGGGACGGGTATGGCTACACCTTC. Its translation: CASSSGDGYGYTF.

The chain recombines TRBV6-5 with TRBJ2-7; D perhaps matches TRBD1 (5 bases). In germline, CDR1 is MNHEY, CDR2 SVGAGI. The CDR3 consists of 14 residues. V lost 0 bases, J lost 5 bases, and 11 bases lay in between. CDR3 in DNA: TGTGCCAGCAGTTACTCGAAGGCAGGGAACGAGCAGTACTTC. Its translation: CASSYSKAGNEQYF.

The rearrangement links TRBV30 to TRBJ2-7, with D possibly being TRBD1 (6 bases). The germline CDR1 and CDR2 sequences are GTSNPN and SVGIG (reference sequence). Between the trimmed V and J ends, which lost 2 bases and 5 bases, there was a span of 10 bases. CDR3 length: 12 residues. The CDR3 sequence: CAWSSGGDEQYF. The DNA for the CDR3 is TGTGCCTGGAGTTCTGGGGGCGACGAGCAGTACTTC.

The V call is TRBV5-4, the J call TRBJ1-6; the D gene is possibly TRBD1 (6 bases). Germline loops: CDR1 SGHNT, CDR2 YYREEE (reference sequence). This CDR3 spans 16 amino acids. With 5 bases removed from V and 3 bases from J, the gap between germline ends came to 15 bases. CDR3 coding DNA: TGTGCCAGCAGACTACAGGGAATTGGCTATAATTCACCCCTCCACTTT. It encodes CASRLQGIGYNSPLHF.

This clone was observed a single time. CDR3 residues: CAWTRTGGNTEAFF. DNA of the CDR3: TGTGCCTGGACCCGGACAGGGGGGAACACTGAAGCTTTCTTT. The rearrangement joins TRBV30 to TRBJ1-1; TRBD1 agrees at 10 bases. The CDR3 is 14 amino acids. Trimming cost V 4 bases and J 1 base; bases outside gene matches: 3. Germline V CDR1 and CDR2: GTSNPN, SVGIG (reference sequence).

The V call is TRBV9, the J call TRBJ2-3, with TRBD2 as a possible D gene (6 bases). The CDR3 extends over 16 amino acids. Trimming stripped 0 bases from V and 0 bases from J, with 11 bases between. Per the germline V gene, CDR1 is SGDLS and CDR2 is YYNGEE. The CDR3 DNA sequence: TGTGCCAGCAGCGTAGCTACGGGGGTGAGCACAGATACGCAGTATTTT. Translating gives CASSVATGVSTDTQYF.

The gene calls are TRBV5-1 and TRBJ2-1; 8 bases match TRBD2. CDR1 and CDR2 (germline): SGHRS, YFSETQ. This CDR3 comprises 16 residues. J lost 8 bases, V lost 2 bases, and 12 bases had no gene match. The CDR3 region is CASSLSAGGAAYEQFF. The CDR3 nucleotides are TGCGCCAGCAGCTTAAGCGCGGGAGGAGCAGCATATGAGCAGTTCTTC.